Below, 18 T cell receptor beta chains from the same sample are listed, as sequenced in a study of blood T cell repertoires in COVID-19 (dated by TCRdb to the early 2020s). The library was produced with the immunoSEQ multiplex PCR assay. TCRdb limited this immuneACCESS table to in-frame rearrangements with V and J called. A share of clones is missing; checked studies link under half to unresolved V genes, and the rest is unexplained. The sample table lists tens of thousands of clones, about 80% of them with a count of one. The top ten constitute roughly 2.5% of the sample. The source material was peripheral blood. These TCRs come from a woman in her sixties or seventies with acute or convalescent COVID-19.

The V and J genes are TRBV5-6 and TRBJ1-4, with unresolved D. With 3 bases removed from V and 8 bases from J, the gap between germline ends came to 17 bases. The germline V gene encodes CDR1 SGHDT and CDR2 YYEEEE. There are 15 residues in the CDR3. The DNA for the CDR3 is TGTGCCAGCAGCTCCCCGCGGAAGGCCTCGGAAAAACTGTTTTTT. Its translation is CASSSPRKASEKLFF.

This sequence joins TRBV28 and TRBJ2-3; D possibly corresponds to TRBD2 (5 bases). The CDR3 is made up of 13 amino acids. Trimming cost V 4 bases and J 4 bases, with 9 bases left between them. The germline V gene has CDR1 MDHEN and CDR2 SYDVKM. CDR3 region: CASSYPAADTQYF. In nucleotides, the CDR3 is TGTGCCAGCAGTTATCCAGCGGCAGATACGCAGTATTTT. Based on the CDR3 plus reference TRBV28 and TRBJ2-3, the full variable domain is DVKVTQSSRYLVKRTGEKVFLECVQDMDHENMFWYRQDPGLGLRLIYFSYDVKMKEKGDIPEGYSVSREKKERFSLILESASTNQTSMYLCASSYPAADTQYFGPGTRLTVL.

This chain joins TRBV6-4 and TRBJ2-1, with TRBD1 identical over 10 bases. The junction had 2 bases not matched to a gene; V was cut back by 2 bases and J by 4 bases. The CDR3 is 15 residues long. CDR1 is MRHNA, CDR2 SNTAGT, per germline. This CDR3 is CASSDGDRGYNEQFF. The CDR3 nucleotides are TGTGCCAGCAGTGACGGGGACAGGGGATACAATGAGCAGTTCTTC.

The CDR3 DNA follows: TGCGCCAGCAGTGAGAGTAGCGGAGTAGGAGCCCAGTACTTC. This encodes CASSESSGVGAQYF. This chain links TRBV10-1 with TRBJ2-5; a possible D gene is TRBD2 (6 bases). Trimming left V 2 bases short and J 9 bases short, with 16 bases between. Germline CDR1 and CDR2: WNHNN and SYGVQD (reference sequence). The CDR3 consists of 14 residues.

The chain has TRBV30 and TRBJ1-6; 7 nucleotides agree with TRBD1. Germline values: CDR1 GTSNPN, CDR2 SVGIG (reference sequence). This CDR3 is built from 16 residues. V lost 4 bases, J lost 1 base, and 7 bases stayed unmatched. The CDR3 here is CAWKQGGISYNSPLHF. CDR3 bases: TGTGCCTGGAAACAAGGGGGCATTTCCTATAATTCACCCCTCCACTTT.

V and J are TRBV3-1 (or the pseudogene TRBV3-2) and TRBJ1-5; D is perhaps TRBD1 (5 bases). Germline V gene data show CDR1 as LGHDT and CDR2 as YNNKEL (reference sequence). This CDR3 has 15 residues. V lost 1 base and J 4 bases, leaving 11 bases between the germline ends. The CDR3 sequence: CASSQGPGRNQPQHF. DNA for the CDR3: TGTGCCAGCAGCCAAGGTCCAGGGCGGAATCAGCCCCAGCATTTT.

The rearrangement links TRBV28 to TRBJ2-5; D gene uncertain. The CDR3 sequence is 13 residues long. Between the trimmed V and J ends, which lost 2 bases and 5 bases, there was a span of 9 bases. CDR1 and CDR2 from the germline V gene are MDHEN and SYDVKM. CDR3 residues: CASSLRRIETQYF. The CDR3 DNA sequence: TGTGCCAGCAGTTTACGGCGGATCGAGACCCAGTACTTC.

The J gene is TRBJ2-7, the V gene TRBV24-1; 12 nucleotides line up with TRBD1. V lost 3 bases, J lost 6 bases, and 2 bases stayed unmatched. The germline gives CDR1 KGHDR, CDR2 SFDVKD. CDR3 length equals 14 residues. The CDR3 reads CATSDGTGGGEQYF. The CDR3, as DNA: TGTGCCACCAGTGATGGGACAGGGGGCGGCGAGCAGTACTTC.

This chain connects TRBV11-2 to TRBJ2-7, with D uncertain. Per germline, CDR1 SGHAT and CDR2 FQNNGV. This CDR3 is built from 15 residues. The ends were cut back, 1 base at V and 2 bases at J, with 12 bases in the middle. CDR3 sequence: CASSLGAGTTYEQYF. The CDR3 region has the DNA TGTGCCAGCAGCTTAGGCGCAGGCACCACCTACGAGCAGTACTTC.

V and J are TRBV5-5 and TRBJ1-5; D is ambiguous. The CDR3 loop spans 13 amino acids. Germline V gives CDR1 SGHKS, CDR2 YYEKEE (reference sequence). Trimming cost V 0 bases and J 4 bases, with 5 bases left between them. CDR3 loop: CASSLAGNQPQHF. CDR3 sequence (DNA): TGTGCCAGCAGCTTGGCGGGAAATCAGCCCCAGCATTTT.

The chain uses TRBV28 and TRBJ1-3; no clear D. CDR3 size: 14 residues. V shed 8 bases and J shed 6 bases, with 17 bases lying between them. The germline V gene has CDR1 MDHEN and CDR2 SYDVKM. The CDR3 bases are TGTGCCAGCCGACTTGGAGGGAATGTAAACACCATATATTTT. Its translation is CASRLGGNVNTIYF.

CDR3 sequence: CASQPPEVETQYF. The CDR3 DNA is TGTGCCAGCCAACCCCCGGAGGTGGAGACCCAGTACTTC. The rearrangement uses TRBV19 and TRBJ2-5, with D possibly TRBD2 on 5 matching bases. The germline V and J ends were trimmed by 9 bases and 5 bases, with 16 bases remaining between them. CDR1 and CDR2 (germline): LNHDA, SQIVND (reference sequence). The length of the CDR3 is 13 residues.

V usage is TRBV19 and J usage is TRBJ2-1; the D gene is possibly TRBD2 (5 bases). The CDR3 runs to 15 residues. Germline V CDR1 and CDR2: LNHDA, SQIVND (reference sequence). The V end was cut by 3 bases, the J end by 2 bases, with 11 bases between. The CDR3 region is CASSMAGTPYNEQFF. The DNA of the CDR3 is TGTGCCAGTAGTATGGCGGGCACTCCCTACAATGAGCAGTTCTTC. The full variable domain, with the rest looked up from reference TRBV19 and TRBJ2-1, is DGGITQSPKYLFRKEGQNVTLSCEQNLNHDAMYWYRQDPGQGLRLIYYSQIVNDFQKGDIAEGYSVSREKKESFPLTVTSAQKNPTAFYLCASSMAGTPYNEQFFGPGTRLTVL.

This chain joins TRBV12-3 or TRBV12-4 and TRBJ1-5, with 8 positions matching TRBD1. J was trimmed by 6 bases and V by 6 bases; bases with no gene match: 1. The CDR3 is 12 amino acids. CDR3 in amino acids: CASRGQAQPQHF. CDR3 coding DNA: TGTGCCAGCAGGGGACAGGCTCAGCCCCAGCATTTT.

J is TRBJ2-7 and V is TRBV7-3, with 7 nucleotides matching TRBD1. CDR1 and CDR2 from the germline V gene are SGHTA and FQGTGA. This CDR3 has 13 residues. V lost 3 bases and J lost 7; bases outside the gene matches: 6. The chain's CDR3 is CASSLTGSGEQYF. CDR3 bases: TGTGCCAGCAGCTTGACAGGGTCGGGAGAGCAGTACTTC.

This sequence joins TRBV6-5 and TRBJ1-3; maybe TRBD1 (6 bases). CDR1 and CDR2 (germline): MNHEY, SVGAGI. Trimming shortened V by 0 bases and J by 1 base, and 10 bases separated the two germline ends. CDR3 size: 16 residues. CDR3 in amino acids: CASSYSDSHSGNTIYF. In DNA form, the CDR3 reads TGTGCCAGCAGTTACTCGGACAGCCATTCTGGAAACACCATATATTTT.

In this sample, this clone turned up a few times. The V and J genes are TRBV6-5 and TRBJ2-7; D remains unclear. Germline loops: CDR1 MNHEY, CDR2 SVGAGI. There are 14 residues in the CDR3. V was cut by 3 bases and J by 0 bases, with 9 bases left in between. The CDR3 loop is CASSYGQASYEQYF. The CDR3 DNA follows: TGTGCCAGCAGTTATGGCCAGGCCTCCTACGAGCAGTACTTC.

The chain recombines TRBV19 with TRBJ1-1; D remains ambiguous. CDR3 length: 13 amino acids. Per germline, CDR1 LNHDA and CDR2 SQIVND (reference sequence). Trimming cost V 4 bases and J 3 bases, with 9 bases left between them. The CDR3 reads CASSRHRDTEAFF. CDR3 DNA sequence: TGTGCCAGTAGTAGACACAGAGACACTGAAGCTTTCTTT.